The clone carrying this T cell receptor (beta chain) was counted many times. This CDR3 has 14 amino acids. V was clipped by 7 bases and J by 6 bases, with 19 bases between them. Looked up from germline, CDR1 is MDHEN and CDR2 is SYDVKM. TCRdb processed the 5' RACE reads anew with MiXCR; each CDR3 protein has one entry. This sample has 250,000 to 400,000 distinct CDR3 sequences, with about 9.9% found just once. This sample stems from a study of CD8 T cells in ankylosing spondylitis. The rearrangement uses TRBV28 and TRBJ2-7; the D is unclear. Sequencing was performed on blood, either unsorted or a sorted T cell fraction (not recorded which). The sequence was obtained from a female donor with ankylosing spondylitis or in good health (not recorded which). This CDR3 is CASTPGATVGEQYF. DNA for the CDR3: TGTGCCAGCACTCCCGGAGCTACAGTGGGCGAGCAGTACTTC.